This entry features one T cell receptor (beta chain) sequence. Antigen: not known. The data belong to a study of post-analysis software for immune sequencing data. General study points: Normalized Chao1 diversity in multiple sclerosis patients fell significantly below that of controls. Elevated frequency relative to controls characterized roughly five TRBV segments in patients, TRBV5-6, TRBV5-1 and TRBV20-1 among them.

CDR1 is SNHLY and CDR2 is FYNNEI in the germline V gene. The CDR3 totals 16 residues. V was clipped by 4 bases and J by 5 bases; unmatched bases: 8. Prepared TCR beta cDNA libraries contained unique molecular identifiers. TCRdb used MiXCR to reprocess the PCR reads, holding one entry per CDR3 protein. The sample includes about 380,000 distinct CDR3 sequences, approximately 38% of them seen just once. Sequencing used blood. The receptor was isolated from a girl under 18 with multiple sclerosis. This chain joins TRBV2 and TRBJ2-3; TRBD1 matches at 11 bases. The CDR3 sequence: CASSGPGTGGRDTQYF. Here the CDR3 DNA reads TGTGCCAGCAGTGGCCCCGGGACAGGGGGGAGAGATACGCAGTATTTT.